This TCR beta chain was obtained from a study of blood T cell repertoires in COVID-19. Study background: The study drew acute and convalescent COVID-19 samples from the United States, Italy and Spain. PBMCs, B-cell-depleted T cells, or T cells were the source of the cDNA or gDNA that made up the material.

V dropped 4 bases and J dropped 2 bases, with 14 bases sitting between them. This CDR3 is 15 amino acids long. Germline V gene lookup returns CDR1 MNHEY and CDR2 SVGEGT. Method: immunoSEQ multiplex PCR; TCRdb's copy keeps in-frame clones and lacks some. Seen here are 150,000 to 180,000 clones, 75% to 85% observed once, and the top ten hold about 12%. The clonotype comes from an older woman with COVID-19, enrolled during active disease. The chain carries TRBV6-2 or TRBV6-3 and TRBJ2-5; no clear D. Material for sequencing was peripheral blood. The CDR3 protein is CASSSHIDPQETQYF. CDR3 DNA sequence: TGTGCCAGCAGTTCGCACATCGATCCACAAGAGACCCAGTACTTC.